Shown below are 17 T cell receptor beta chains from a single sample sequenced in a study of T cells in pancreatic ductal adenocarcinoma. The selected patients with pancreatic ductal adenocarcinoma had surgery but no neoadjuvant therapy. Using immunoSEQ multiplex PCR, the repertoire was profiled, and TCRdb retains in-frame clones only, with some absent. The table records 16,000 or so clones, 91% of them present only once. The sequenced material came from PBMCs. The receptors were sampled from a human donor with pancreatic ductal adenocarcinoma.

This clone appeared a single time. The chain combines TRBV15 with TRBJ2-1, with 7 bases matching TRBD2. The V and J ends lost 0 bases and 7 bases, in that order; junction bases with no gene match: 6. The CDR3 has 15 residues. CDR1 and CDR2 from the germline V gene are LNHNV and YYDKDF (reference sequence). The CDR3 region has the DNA TGTGCCACCAGCAGAGATCCTGGTAGCGGGAATGAGCAGTTCTTC. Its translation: CATSRDPGSGNEQFF.

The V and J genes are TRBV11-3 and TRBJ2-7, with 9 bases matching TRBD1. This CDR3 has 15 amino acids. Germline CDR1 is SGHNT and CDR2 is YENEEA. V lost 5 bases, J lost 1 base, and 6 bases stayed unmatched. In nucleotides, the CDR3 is TGTGCCAGCAGCCGCGCCGGGACAGGGTCCTACGAGCAGTACTTC. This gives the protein CASSRAGTGSYEQYF.

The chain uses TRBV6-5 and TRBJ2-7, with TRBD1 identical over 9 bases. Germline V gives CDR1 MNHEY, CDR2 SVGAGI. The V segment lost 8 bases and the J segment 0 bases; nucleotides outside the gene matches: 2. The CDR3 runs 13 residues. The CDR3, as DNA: TGTGCCAGCGGACAGGGGCTCTCCTACGAGCAGTACTTC. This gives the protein CASGQGLSYEQYF.

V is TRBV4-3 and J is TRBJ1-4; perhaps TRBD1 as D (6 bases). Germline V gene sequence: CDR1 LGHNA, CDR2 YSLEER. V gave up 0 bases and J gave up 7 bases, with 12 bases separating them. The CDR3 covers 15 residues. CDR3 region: CASSQDLRTAEKLFF. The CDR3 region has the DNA TGCGCCAGCAGCCAAGATTTAAGGACAGCTGAAAAACTGTTTTTT.

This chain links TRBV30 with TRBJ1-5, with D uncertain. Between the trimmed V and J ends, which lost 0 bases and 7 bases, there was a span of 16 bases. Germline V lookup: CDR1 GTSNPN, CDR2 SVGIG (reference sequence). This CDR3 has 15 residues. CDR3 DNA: TGTGCCTGGAGTGTAGGTTTGGGAGGCGGGCAGCCCCAGCATTTT. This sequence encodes CAWSVGLGGGQPQHF. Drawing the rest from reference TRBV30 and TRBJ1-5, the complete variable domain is SQTIHQWPATLVQPVGSPLSLECTVEGTSNPNLYWYRQAAGRGLQLLFYSVGIGQISSEVPQNLSASRPQDRQFILSSKKLLLSDSGFYLCAWSVGLGGGQPQHFGDGTRLSIL.

In DNA, the CDR3 is TGTGCCAGCAGCTTAGGCCCCGGGACTAGCCCAGATACGCAGTATTTT. Translating it yields CASSLGPGTSPDTQYF. The rearrangement joins TRBV7-2 to TRBJ2-3; the match to TRBD2 covers 9 bases. Germline V gene data show CDR1 as SGHTA and CDR2 as FQGNSA. CDR3 length: 16 amino acids. Losses at the gene ends were 1 base for V and 4 bases for J; bases not matched to a gene: 6.

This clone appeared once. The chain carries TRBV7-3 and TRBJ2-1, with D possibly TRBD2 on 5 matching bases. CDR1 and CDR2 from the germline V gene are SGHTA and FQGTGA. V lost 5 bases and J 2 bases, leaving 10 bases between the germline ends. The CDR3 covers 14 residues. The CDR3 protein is CASSQTGTYNEQFF. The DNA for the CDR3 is TGTGCCAGCAGCCAAACCGGGACCTACAATGAGCAGTTCTTC.

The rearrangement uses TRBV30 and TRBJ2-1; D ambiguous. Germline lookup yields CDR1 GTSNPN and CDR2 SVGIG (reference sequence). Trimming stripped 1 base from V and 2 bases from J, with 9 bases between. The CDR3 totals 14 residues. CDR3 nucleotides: TGTGCCTGGAGTGCAGGCCCGACCTACAATGAGCAGTTCTTC. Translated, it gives CAWSAGPTYNEQFF.

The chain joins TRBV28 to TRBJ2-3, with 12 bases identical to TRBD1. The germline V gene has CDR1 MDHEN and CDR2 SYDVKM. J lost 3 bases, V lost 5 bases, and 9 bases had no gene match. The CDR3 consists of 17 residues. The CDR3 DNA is TGTGCCAGCAGTCCCCTGTGGGGACAGGGGGCAACAGATACGCAGTATTTT. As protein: CASSPLWGQGATDTQYF. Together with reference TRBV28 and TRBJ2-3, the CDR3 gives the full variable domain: DVKVTQSSRYLVKRTGEKVFLECVQDMDHENMFWYRQDPGLGLRLIYFSYDVKMKEKGDIPEGYSVSREKKERFSLILESASTNQTSMYLCASSPLWGQGATDTQYFGPGTRLTVL.

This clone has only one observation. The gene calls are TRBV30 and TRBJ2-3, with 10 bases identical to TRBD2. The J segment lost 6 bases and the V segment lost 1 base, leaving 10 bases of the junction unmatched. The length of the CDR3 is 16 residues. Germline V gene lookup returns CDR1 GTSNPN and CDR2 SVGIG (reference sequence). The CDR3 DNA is TGTGCCTGGAGTGGCCTAGCGGGGGTGGCACCGGATACGCAGTATTTT. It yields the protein CAWSGLAGVAPDTQYF. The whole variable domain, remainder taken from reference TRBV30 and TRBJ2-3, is SQTIHQWPATLVQPVGSPLSLECTVEGTSNPNLYWYRQAAGRGLQLLFYSVGIGQISSEVPQNLSASRPQDRQFILSSKKLLLSDSGFYLCAWSGLAGVAPDTQYFGPGTRLTVL.

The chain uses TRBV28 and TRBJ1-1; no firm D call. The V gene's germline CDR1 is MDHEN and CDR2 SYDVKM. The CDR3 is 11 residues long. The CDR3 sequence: CGSVMNTEAFF. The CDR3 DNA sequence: TGTGGATCGGTCATGAACACTGAAGCTTTCTTT.

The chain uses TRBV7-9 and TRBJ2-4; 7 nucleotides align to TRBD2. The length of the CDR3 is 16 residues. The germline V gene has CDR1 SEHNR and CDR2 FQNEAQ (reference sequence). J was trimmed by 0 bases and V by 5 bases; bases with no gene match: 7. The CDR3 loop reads CASSSGAGLAKNIQYF. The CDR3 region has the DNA TGTGCCAGCAGCAGCGGAGCGGGACTAGCCAAAAACATTCAGTACTTC.

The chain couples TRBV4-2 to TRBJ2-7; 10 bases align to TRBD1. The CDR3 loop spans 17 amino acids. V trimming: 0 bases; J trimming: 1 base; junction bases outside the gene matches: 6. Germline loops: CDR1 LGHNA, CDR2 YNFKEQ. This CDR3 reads CASSQDQDRGWSYEQYF. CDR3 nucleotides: TGTGCCAGCAGCCAAGATCAGGACAGGGGGTGGTCCTACGAGCAGTACTTC.

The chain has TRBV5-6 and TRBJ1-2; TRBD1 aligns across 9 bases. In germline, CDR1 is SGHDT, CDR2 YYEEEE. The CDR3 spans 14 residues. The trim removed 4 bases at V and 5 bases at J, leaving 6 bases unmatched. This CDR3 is CASSPGTGLYGYTF. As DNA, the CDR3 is TGTGCCAGCAGCCCCGGGACAGGGCTTTATGGCTACACCTTC. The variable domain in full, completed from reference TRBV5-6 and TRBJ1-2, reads DAGVTQSPTHLIKTRGQQVTLRCSPKSGHDTVSWYQQALGQGPQFIFQYYEEEERQRGNFPDRFSGHQFPNYSSELNVNALLLGDSALYLCASSPGTGLYGYTFGSGTRLTVV.

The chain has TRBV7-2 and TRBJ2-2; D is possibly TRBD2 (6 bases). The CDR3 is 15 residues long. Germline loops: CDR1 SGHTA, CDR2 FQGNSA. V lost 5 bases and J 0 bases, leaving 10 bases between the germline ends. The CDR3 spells CASSHRTTNTGELFF. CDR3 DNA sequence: TGTGCCAGCAGCCACAGGACTACGAACACCGGGGAGCTGTTTTTT. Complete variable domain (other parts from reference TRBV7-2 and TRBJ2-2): GAGVSQSPSNKVTEKGKDVELRCDPISGHTALYWYRQSLGQGLEFLIYFQGNSAPDKSGLPSDRFSAERTGGSVSTLTIQRTQQEDSAVYLCASSHRTTNTGELFFGEGSRLTVL.

The CDR3 nucleotides read TGTGCCAGCAGCTTGTGGTCGGGGGGGCACTATGGCTACACCTTC. Its protein product is CASSLWSGGHYGYTF. The chain employs TRBV5-5 and TRBJ1-2; D is perhaps TRBD1 (6 bases). The germline CDR1 and CDR2 sequences are SGHKS and YYEKEE (reference sequence). Trimming took off 1 base at V and 3 bases at J, with 13 bases between the two ends. This CDR3 has 15 amino acids.

The CDR3: CASTSRGYNSPLHF. DNA for the CDR3: TGTGCCAGCACTTCCCGGGGCTATAATTCACCCCTCCACTTT. This chain connects TRBV7-9 to TRBJ1-6; unclear D gene. There are 14 residues in the CDR3. Germline V gene lookup returns CDR1 SEHNR and CDR2 FQNEAQ (reference sequence). V was shortened by 7 bases and J by 3 bases, with 10 bases between the two germline ends. Full variable domain (outside the CDR3, taken from reference TRBV7-9 and TRBJ1-6): DTGVSQNPRHKITKRGQNVTFRCDPISEHNRLYWYRQTLGQGPEFLTYFQNEAQLEKSRLLSDRFSAERPKGSFSTLEIQRTEQGDSAMYLCASTSRGYNSPLHFGNGTRLTVT.